The entry below gives a single TCR beta chain sequence along with its context. Sampling times: baseline, cycle 4 day 1, cycle 7 day 1. Measured with immunoSEQ multiplex PCR; TCRdb has only the in-frame clones, and not every one. There are approximately 76,000 clones in the sample; 88% occur only once, and roughly 0.72% lies in the top ten. Germline V gene sequence: CDR1 MNHEY, CDR2 SVGAGI. Deletions cut 5 bases from V and 5 bases from J, with 6 bases between. The CDR3 spans 12 residues. The data derive from a study of OX40 agonist ivuxolimab in advanced cancers. Overall study: Ivuxolimab, an antibody that agonizes OX40 (CD134), was administered to the patients.

The sample was CD4+ or CD8+ T cells sorted from blood, taken in a trial of the OX40 agonist ivuxolimab. The V and J genes are TRBV6-5 and TRBJ2-2, with D possibly matching TRBD1 (5 bases). The sequence was obtained from an adult with an advanced solid tumor such as melanoma, head and neck, liver or kidney cancer. CDR3 sequence: CASSGQTGELFF. Here the CDR3 DNA reads TGTGCCAGCAGTGGACAAACCGGGGAGCTGTTTTTT.